These T cell receptor beta chains were read from a single sample in a study of blood T cell repertoires in COVID-19. Sequencing used immunoSEQ multiplex PCR; TCRdb keeps in-frame clones, though not all of them. Here the sample spans hundreds of thousands of clones, 83% being singletons. What was sequenced was PBMCs or T cells enriched from blood (not recorded which). The receptors derive from a woman in her 40s who had been exposed to COVID-19. CDR3s include the opening cysteine and the closing phenylalanine or tryptophan. Fields, in order: D gene, V gene, clone size, J gene, CDR3 protein, CDR3 DNA. A D gene is named only where the DNA matches it firmly. Rows give clone size only sometimes, using once, few, many, or a class for an expanded clone.

d_call: TRBD2
v_call: TRBV7-3
clone_size: .
j_call: TRBJ2-3
cdr3_aa: CASSLGSGGGDTQYF
cdr3_nt: TGTGCCAGCAGCTTGGGTAGCGGGGGAGGAGATACGCAGTATTTT

d_call: TRBD1
v_call: TRBV29-1
clone_size: .
j_call: TRBJ2-7
cdr3_aa: CSVEDRSSSYEQYF
cdr3_nt: TGCAGCGTCGAGGACAGGTCGAGCTCCTACGAGCAGTACTTC

d_call: .
v_call: TRBV12-3/TRBV12-4
clone_size: .
j_call: TRBJ1-1
cdr3_aa: CASSPLTEAFF
cdr3_nt: TGTGCCAGCAGTCCCCTAACTGAAGCTTTCTTT

d_call: .
v_call: TRBV4-2
clone_size: .
j_call: TRBJ2-5
cdr3_aa: CASSQGLVETQYF
cdr3_nt: TGTGCCAGCAGCCAAGGGCTAGTTGAGACCCAGTACTTC

d_call: TRBD1
v_call: TRBV19
clone_size: .
j_call: TRBJ2-3
cdr3_aa: CASSPQTGGPTDTQYF
cdr3_nt: TGTGCCAGTAGTCCCCAGACAGGGGGCCCCACAGATACGCAGTATTTT

d_call: TRBD2
v_call: TRBV6-5
clone_size: .
j_call: TRBJ2-1
cdr3_aa: CASSYSSGGYNEQFF
cdr3_nt: TGTGCCAGCAGTTACTCGAGCGGGGGGTACAATGAGCAGTTCTTC

d_call: .
v_call: TRBV7-2
clone_size: .
j_call: TRBJ1-1
cdr3_aa: CASSLALGGETEAFF
cdr3_nt: TGTGCCAGCAGCTTAGCGCTTGGGGGGGAAACTGAAGCTTTCTTT

d_call: TRBD1
v_call: TRBV18
clone_size: .
j_call: TRBJ1-1
cdr3_aa: CASSPSQGMNTEAFF
cdr3_nt: TGTGCCAGCTCACCGTCACAGGGGATGAACACTGAAGCTTTCTTT

d_call: .
v_call: TRBV7-9
clone_size: once
j_call: TRBJ2-2
cdr3_aa: CASSRTEDTGELFF
cdr3_nt: TGTGCCAGCAGCCGGACGGAGGACACCGGGGAGCTGTTTTTT

d_call: .
v_call: TRBV5-1
clone_size: .
j_call: TRBJ1-1
cdr3_aa: CASSLSGANTEAFF
cdr3_nt: TGCGCCAGCAGCTTGAGTGGGGCGAACACTGAAGCTTTCTTT

d_call: TRBD1
v_call: TRBV7-8
clone_size: .
j_call: TRBJ1-6
cdr3_aa: CASSRTLSPTGGGSPLHF
cdr3_nt: TGTGCCAGCAGCCGAACACTTAGCCCTACAGGGGGCGGTTCACCCCTCCACTTT

d_call: .
v_call: TRBV3-1/TRBV3-2
clone_size: .
j_call: TRBJ2-1
cdr3_aa: CASSLGYEDNEQFF
cdr3_nt: TGTGCCAGCAGCCTCGGGTACGAAGACAATGAGCAGTTCTTC

d_call: TRBD1
v_call: TRBV7-2
clone_size: .
j_call: TRBJ1-2
cdr3_aa: CASSPTFGTVGYTF
cdr3_nt: TGTGCCAGCAGCCCAACGTTCGGGACAGTTGGCTACACCTTC

d_call: TRBD1
v_call: TRBV6-2/TRBV6-3
clone_size: .
j_call: TRBJ2-5
cdr3_aa: CASSYSGTGVETQYF
cdr3_nt: TGTGCCAGCAGTTACTCTGGGACAGGGGTGGAGACCCAGTACTTC

d_call: TRBD1
v_call: TRBV9
clone_size: .
j_call: TRBJ1-4
cdr3_aa: CASSVFGQGGEKLFF
cdr3_nt: TGTGCCAGCAGCGTATTCGGACAGGGGGGCGAAAAACTGTTTTTT

d_call: .
v_call: TRBV7-9
clone_size: .
j_call: TRBJ1-1
cdr3_aa: CASSSNEIKRGGMWNTEAFF
cdr3_nt: TGTGCCAGCAGCAGCAACGAAATTAAAAGGGGGGGAATGTGGAACACTGAAGCTTTCTTT

d_call: TRBD1
v_call: TRBV6-2/TRBV6-3
clone_size: once
j_call: TRBJ1-2
cdr3_aa: CASSPGTATYGYTF
cdr3_nt: TGTGCCAGCAGCCCGGGGACAGCGACCTATGGCTACACCTTC

d_call: .
v_call: TRBV18
clone_size: .
j_call: TRBJ2-3
cdr3_aa: CASSLRGDTQYF
cdr3_nt: TGTGCCAGCTCTCTAAGGGGAGATACGCAGTATTTT

d_call: TRBD1
v_call: TRBV6-5
clone_size: .
j_call: TRBJ1-5
cdr3_aa: CASADRENQPQHF
cdr3_nt: TGTGCCAGCGCGGACAGGGAGAATCAGCCCCAGCATTTT

d_call: .
v_call: TRBV4-3
clone_size: .
j_call: TRBJ1-5
cdr3_aa: CASSQDRGQELQPQHF
cdr3_nt: TGCGCCAGCAGCCAAGATCGTGGGCAGGAATTACAGCCCCAGCATTTT

d_call: TRBD2
v_call: TRBV15
clone_size: .
j_call: TRBJ2-3
cdr3_aa: CATSRQRGVTDTQYF
cdr3_nt: TGTGCCACCAGCAGACAGCGGGGGGTGACAGATACGCAGTATTTT

d_call: TRBD1
v_call: TRBV27
clone_size: .
j_call: TRBJ2-7
cdr3_aa: CASRGTGISSYEQYF
cdr3_nt: TGTGCCAGCAGGGGGACAGGGATTAGCTCCTACGAGCAGTACTTC

d_call: TRBD1
v_call: TRBV12-3/TRBV12-4
clone_size: .
j_call: TRBJ1-2
cdr3_aa: CANSLTGGDGDTF
cdr3_nt: TGTGCCAACAGTTTAACAGGGGGCGATGGGGACACCTTC